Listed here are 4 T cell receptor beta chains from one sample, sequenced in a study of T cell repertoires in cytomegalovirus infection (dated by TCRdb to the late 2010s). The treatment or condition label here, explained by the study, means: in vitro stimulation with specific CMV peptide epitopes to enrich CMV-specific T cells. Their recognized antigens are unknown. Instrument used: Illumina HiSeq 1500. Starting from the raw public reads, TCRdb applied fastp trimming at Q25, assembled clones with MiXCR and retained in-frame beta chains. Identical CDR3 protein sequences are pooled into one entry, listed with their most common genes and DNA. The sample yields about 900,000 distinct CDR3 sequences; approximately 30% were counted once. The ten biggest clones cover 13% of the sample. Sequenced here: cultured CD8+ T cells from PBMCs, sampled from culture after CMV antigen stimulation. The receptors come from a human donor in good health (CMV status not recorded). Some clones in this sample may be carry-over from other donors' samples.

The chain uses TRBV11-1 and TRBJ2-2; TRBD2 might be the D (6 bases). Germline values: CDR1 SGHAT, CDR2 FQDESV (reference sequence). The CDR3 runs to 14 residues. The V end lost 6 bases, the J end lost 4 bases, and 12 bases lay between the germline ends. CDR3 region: CASRGGASTGELFF. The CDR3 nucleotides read TGTGCCAGCAGAGGCGGGGCGTCCACCGGGGAGCTGTTTTTT.

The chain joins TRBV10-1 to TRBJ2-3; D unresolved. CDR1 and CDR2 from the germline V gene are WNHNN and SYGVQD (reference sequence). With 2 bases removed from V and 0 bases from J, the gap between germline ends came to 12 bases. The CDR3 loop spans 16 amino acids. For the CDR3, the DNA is TGCGCCAGCAGTGAGGTTTTGGGGTTTAGCACAGATACGCAGTATTTT. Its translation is CASSEVLGFSTDTQYF.

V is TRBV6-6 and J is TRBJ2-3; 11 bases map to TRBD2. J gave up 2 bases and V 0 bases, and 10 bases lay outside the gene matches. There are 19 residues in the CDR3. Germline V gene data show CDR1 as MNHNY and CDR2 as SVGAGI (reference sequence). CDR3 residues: CASSYSYSGGETNTDTQYF. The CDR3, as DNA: TGTGCCAGCAGTTACTCTTATAGCGGGGGGGAAACAAACACAGATACGCAGTATTTT.

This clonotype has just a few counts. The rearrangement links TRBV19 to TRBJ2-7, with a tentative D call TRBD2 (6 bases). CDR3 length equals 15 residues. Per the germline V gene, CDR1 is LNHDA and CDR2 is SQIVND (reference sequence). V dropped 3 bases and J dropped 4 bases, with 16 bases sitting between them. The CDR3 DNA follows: TGTGCCAGTAGTATCGACCGAATGGCGGGATACGAGCAGTACTTC. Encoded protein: CASSIDRMAGYEQYF. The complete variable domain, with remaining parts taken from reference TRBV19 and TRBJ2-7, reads DGGITQSPKYLFRKEGQNVTLSCEQNLNHDAMYWYRQDPGQGLRLIYYSQIVNDFQKGDIAEGYSVSREKKESFPLTVTSAQKNPTAFYLCASSIDRMAGYEQYFGPGTRLTVT.